A single sample is the source of the 14 T cell receptor beta chains below, sequenced in a study of shared clonotypes between healthy human individuals. Only in-frame clones appear in the TCRdb table, and some are missing; sequencing was by immunoSEQ multiplex PCR. This sample has 2 million to 2.5 million clones, with roughly 94% found just once. The sample comprised naive CD4+ T cells sorted from blood. This sample's subset: CD45RA+ positively selected. The receptors originated from a man aged 18 to 30 in good health.

The chain employs TRBV5-6 and TRBJ2-7; 8 nucleotides match TRBD1. From germline, CDR1 is SGHDT and CDR2 YYEEEE. The CDR3 contains 15 residues. After removal of 4 bases from V and 4 bases from J, the junction contained 10 bases not matched to a gene. CDR3 residues: CASSPEGQAKYEQYF. CDR3 nucleotides: TGTGCCAGCAGCCCTGAGGGACAGGCAAAATACGAGCAGTACTTC.

V usage is TRBV7-9 and J usage is TRBJ2-7, with D unclear. With 3 bases removed from V and 0 bases from J, the gap between germline ends came to 12 bases. Germline values: CDR1 SEHNR, CDR2 FQNEAQ (reference sequence). This CDR3 region has 15 residues. The CDR3 is CASSFEKKSSYEQYF. As DNA, the CDR3 is TGTGCCAGCAGCTTCGAGAAGAAGTCCTCCTACGAGCAGTACTTC. Based on the CDR3 plus reference TRBV7-9 and TRBJ2-7, the full variable domain is DTGVSQNPRHKITKRGQNVTFRCDPISEHNRLYWYRQTLGQGPEFLTYFQNEAQLEKSRLLSDRFSAERPKGSFSTLEIQRTEQGDSAMYLCASSFEKKSSYEQYFGPGTRLTVT.

This chain links TRBV9 with TRBJ1-6; a weak D match, TRBD1 (5 bases). Germline CDR1 and CDR2: SGDLS and YYNGEE. The V gene lost 2 bases and the J gene lost 7 bases, with 10 bases spanning the gap. This CDR3 contains 14 residues. This chain's CDR3 is CASSVQGPNSPLHF. The CDR3 bases are TGTGCCAGCAGCGTCCAGGGCCCGAATTCACCCCTCCACTTT.

Of note for this clone: The identical CDR3 is also encoded by other nucleotide sequences in the sample. The chain carries TRBV18 and TRBJ1-5; TRBD1 agrees at 8 bases. Trimming at V came to 6 bases and at J to 4 bases, leaving 5 bases not matched to a gene. The CDR3 contains 14 residues. Germline CDR1 is KGHSH and CDR2 is LQKENI. DNA of the CDR3: TGTGCCAGCTCTCAAGGACAGGGTAATCAGCCCCAGCATTTT. Its protein product is CASSQGQGNQPQHF.

The chain joins TRBV5-6 to TRBJ2-7, with D perhaps given as TRBD1 or TRBD2 (6 bases each). This CDR3 is 15 amino acids long. Trimming stripped 0 bases from V and 4 bases from J, with 14 bases between. The germline CDR1 and CDR2 sequences are SGHDT and YYEEEE. The CDR3: CASSLAPGATYEQYF. The CDR3 nucleotides are TGTGCCAGCAGCTTGGCTCCGGGGGCGACGTACGAGCAGTACTTC.

CDR3 bases: TGTGCCAGCAGCGTATCCCTAGCGGGACCCTACGAGCAGTACTTC. Translation gives CASSVSLAGPYEQYF. The V and J genes are TRBV9 and TRBJ2-7; 9 bases line up with TRBD2. This CDR3 contains 15 residues. The germline V gene encodes CDR1 SGDLS and CDR2 YYNGEE. V shed 1 base, J shed 2 bases, and the junction held 4 bases outside the gene matches. The full variable domain, rest sourced from reference TRBV9 and TRBJ2-7, is DSGVTQTPKHLITATGQRVTLRCSPRSGDLSVYWYQQSLDQGLQFLIQYYNGEERAKGNILERFSAQQFPDLHSELNLSSLELGDSALYFCASSVSLAGPYEQYFGPGTRLTVT.

The genes are TRBV4-1 and TRBJ2-1; 7 nucleotides line up with TRBD2. Germline loops: CDR1 MGHRA, CDR2 YSYEKL. J gave up 4 bases and V 7 bases, and 13 bases lay outside the gene matches. The CDR3 covers 16 residues. CDR3 in DNA: TGCGCCAGCAACCCCCAGGTGAGCGGGATGTACAATGAGCAGTTCTTC. Its translation is CASNPQVSGMYNEQFF.

As concerns this clone: Within the sample, other DNA sequences also encode this same CDR3. V gene TRBV6-5 combines with J gene TRBJ2-2; maybe TRBD1 (5 bases). The CDR3 covers 14 residues. Trimming took off 0 bases at V and 5 bases at J, with 7 bases between the two ends. Germline V gene data show CDR1 as MNHEY and CDR2 as SVGAGI. The CDR3 loop is CASSYSGPTGELFF. The CDR3 DNA sequence: TGTGCCAGCAGTTACTCGGGGCCGACCGGGGAGCTGTTTTTT.

V is TRBV2 and J is TRBJ2-7, with TRBD2 identical over 13 bases. V was clipped by 4 bases and J by 0 bases; unmatched bases: 6. The CDR3 has 17 amino acids. Germline V gene lookup returns CDR1 SNHLY and CDR2 FYNNEI. The CDR3 bases are TGTGCCAGCAGTGCGCGACTAGCGGGGGGCTTCTCCTACGAGCAGTACTTC. Translation gives CASSARLAGGFSYEQYF. The entire variable domain, with the rest obtained from reference TRBV2 and TRBJ2-7, is as follows: EPEVTQTPSHQVTQMGQEVILRCVPISNHLYFYWYRQILGQKVEFLVSFYNNEISEKSEIFDDQFSVERPDGSNFTLKIRSTKLEDSAMYFCASSARLAGGFSYEQYFGPGTRLTVT.

The chain carries TRBV5-1 and TRBJ2-7; possible D gene TRBD2, 6 bases. The CDR3 is 16 residues long. Germline values: CDR1 SGHRS, CDR2 YFSETQ. Trimming removed 2 bases at V and 3 bases at J, with 18 bases between. The chain's CDR3 is CASSFQMGGTNYEQYF. In nucleotides, the CDR3 is TGCGCCAGCAGCTTTCAAATGGGGGGAACTAACTACGAGCAGTACTTC. Using reference TRBV5-1 and TRBJ2-7 for the parts outside the CDR3, the full variable domain is KAGVTQTPRYLIKTRGQQVTLSCSPISGHRSVSWYQQTPGQGLQFLFEYFSETQRNKGNFPGRFSGRQFSNSRSEMNVSTLELGDSALYLCASSFQMGGTNYEQYFGPGTRLTVT.

The chain recombines TRBV7-2 with TRBJ1-5; D not resolved. CDR3 size: 13 residues. Trimming pared 5 bases from V and 3 bases from J, leaving 8 bases between. Germline V lookup: CDR1 SGHTA, CDR2 FQGNSA. CDR3 amino acids: CASSHGPNQPQHF. In nucleotides, the CDR3 is TGTGCCAGCAGCCATGGGCCCAATCAGCCCCAGCATTTT.

The chain combines TRBV18 with TRBJ2-7; D might be TRBD2 (5 bases). CDR3 length: 16 amino acids. Germline values: CDR1 KGHSH, CDR2 LQKENI. Trimming removed 6 bases from V and 2 bases from J, with 20 bases in between. CDR3 protein: CASSRGSGQATYEQYF. The CDR3 DNA follows: TGTGCCAGCTCGCGAGGGTCGGGCCAAGCTACCTACGAGCAGTACTTC. Filled out from reference TRBV18 and TRBJ2-7, the complete variable domain reads NAGVMQNPRHLVRRRGQEARLRCSPMKGHSHVYWYRQLPEEGLKFMVYLQKENIIDESGMPKERFSAEFPKEGPSILRIQQVVRGDSAAYFCASSRGSGQATYEQYFGPGTRLTVT.

This sequence joins TRBV30 and TRBJ1-2; 7 bases align to TRBD1. V shed 5 bases and J 1 base; nucleotides not matched to a gene: 7. Germline V lookup: CDR1 GTSNPN, CDR2 SVGIG (reference sequence). The CDR3 runs 14 residues. CDR3 sequence: CAWGTVGDNYGYTF. The CDR3 nucleotides are TGTGCCTGGGGGACAGTGGGGGATAACTATGGCTACACCTTC.

The gene calls are TRBV9 and TRBJ2-2, with D possibly matching TRBD1 (5 bases). The CDR3 runs 17 residues. V dropped 3 bases and J dropped 6 bases, with 21 bases sitting between them. Germline loops: CDR1 SGDLS, CDR2 YYNGEE. The CDR3 DNA follows: TGTGCCAGCAGCGCCTCCGTGGGGCACCCTGGCGCCGGGGAGCTGTTTTTT. As protein: CASSASVGHPGAGELFF.